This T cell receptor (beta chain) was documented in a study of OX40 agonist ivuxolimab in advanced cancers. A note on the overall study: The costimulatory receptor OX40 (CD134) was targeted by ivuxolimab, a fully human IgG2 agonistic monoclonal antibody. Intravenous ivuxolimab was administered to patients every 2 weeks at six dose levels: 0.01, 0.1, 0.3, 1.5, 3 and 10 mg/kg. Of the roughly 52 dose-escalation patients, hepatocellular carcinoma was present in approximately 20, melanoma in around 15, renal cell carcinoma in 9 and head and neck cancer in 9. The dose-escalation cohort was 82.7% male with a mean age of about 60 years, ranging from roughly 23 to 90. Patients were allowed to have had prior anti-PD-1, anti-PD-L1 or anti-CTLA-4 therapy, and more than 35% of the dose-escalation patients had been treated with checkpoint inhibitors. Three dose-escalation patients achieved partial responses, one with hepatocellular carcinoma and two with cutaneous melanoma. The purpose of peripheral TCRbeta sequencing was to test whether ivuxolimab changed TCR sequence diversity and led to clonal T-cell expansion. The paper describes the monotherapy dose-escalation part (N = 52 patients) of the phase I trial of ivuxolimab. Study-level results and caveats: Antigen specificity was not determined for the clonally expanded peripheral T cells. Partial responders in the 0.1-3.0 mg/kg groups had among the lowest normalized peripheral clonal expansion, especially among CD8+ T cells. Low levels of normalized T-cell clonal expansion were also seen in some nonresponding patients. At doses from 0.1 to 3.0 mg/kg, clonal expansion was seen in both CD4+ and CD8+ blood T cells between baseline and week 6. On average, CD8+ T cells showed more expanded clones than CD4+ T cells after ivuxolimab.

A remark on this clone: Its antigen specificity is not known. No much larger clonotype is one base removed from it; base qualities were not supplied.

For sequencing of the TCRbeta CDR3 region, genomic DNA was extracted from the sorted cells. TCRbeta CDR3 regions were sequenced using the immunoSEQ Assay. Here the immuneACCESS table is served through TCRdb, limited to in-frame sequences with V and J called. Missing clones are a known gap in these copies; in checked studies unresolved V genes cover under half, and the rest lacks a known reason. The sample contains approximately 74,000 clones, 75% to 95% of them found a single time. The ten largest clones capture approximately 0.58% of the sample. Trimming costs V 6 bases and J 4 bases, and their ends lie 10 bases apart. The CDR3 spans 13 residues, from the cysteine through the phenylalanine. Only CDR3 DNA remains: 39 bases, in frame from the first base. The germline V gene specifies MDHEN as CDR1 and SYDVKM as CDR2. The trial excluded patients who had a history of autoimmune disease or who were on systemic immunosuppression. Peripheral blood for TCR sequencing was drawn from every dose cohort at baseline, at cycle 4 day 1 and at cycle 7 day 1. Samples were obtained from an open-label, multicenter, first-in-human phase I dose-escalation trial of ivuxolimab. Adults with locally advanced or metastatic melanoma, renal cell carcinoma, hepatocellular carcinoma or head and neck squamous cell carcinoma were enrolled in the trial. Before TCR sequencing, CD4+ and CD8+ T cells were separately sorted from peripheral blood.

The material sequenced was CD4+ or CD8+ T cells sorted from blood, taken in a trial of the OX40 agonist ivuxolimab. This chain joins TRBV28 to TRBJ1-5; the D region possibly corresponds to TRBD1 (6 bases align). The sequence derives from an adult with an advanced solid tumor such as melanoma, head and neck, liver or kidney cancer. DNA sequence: TGTGCCAGCAGCTGGGGGCCGAATCAGCCCCAGCATTTT. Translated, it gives CASSWGPNQPQHF.